This is a list of T cell receptor beta chains from one sample in a study of cytomegalovirus exposure and HLA in healthy donors. Assay: immunoSEQ multiplex PCR; the TCRdb copy retains only in-frame clones and omits some. Here the sample spans more than 95,000 clones, 70% to 80% being singletons. Sequenced material: PBMCs. Receptors originate from a man aged 50-60 years in good health and CMV-seronegative. CDR3s include the opening cysteine and the closing phenylalanine or tryptophan. The order of the fields is CDR3 protein, CDR3 DNA, clone size, J gene, V gene, D gene. A D gene is named only where the DNA matches it firmly. Clone size is given for some rows only: seen once, a few or many times, or a class if the clone is expanded.

CDR3 protein: CASRLAGVETQYF
CDR3 DNA: TGTGCCAGTAGACTAGCGGGGGTAGAGACCCAGTACTTC
clone size: .
J gene: TRBJ2-5
V gene: TRBV19
D gene: TRBD2

CDR3 protein: CASSLQGGQETQYF
CDR3 DNA: TGTGCCAGCAGCCTGCAGGGGGGCCAAGAGACCCAGTACTTC
clone size: .
J gene: TRBJ2-5
V gene: TRBV7-2
D gene: .

CDR3 protein: CAISEYPPGLNTEAFF
CDR3 DNA: TGTGCCATCAGTGAGTACCCCCCGGGATTGAACACTGAAGCTTTCTTT
clone size: .
J gene: TRBJ1-1
V gene: TRBV10-3
D gene: .

CDR3 protein: CASSKGQGQTKIANTGELFF
CDR3 DNA: TGTGCCAGTAGTAAGGGACAGGGCCAGACTAAAATAGCGAACACCGGGGAGCTGTTTTTT
clone size: .
J gene: TRBJ2-2
V gene: TRBV19
D gene: TRBD1

CDR3 protein: CATSSRDRVSETQYF
CDR3 DNA: TGTGCCACCAGCTCCCGGGACAGGGTTTCGGAGACCCAGTACTTC
clone size: .
J gene: TRBJ2-5
V gene: TRBV15
D gene: TRBD1

CDR3 protein: CASSLGRGGYGYTF
CDR3 DNA: TGTGCCAGCAGCCTAGGTCGAGGAGGCTATGGCTACACCTTC
clone size: .
J gene: TRBJ1-2
V gene: TRBV11-2
D gene: .

CDR3 protein: CASSPAGGSYEQYF
CDR3 DNA: TGTGCCAGCAGCCCAGCAGGGGGCTCCTACGAGCAGTACTTC
clone size: .
J gene: TRBJ2-7
V gene: TRBV5-6
D gene: TRBD1

CDR3 protein: CTNQNRDNTGELFF
CDR3 DNA: TGCACCAACCAGAACAGGGATAACACCGGGGAGCTGTTTTTT
clone size: few
J gene: TRBJ2-2
V gene: TRBV1
D gene: .

CDR3 protein: CASSQVEGSSYNSPLHF
CDR3 DNA: TGCGCCAGCAGCCAAGTGGAGGGAAGCTCCTATAATTCACCCCTCCACTTT
clone size: .
J gene: TRBJ1-6
V gene: TRBV4-1
D gene: .

CDR3 protein: CASRPGTTPYEQYF
CDR3 DNA: TGTGCCAGCAGACCCGGGACAACTCCCTACGAGCAGTACTTC
clone size: once
J gene: TRBJ2-7
V gene: TRBV6-5
D gene: .

CDR3 protein: CASSQFSRQEVPEAFF
CDR3 DNA: TGTGCCAGTAGTCAGTTTTCTCGGCAGGAGGTCCCTGAAGCTTTCTTT
clone size: once
J gene: TRBJ1-1
V gene: TRBV19
D gene: .

CDR3 protein: CASSLSRVDTQYF
CDR3 DNA: TGTGCCAGCAGCTTGTCACGCGTGGATACGCAGTATTTT
clone size: .
J gene: TRBJ2-3
V gene: TRBV7-3
D gene: .

CDR3 protein: CASNKGRTGTNNEQFF
CDR3 DNA: TGTGCCAGTAATAAAGGGAGGACAGGGACCAACAATGAGCAGTTCTTC
clone size: .
J gene: TRBJ2-1
V gene: TRBV19
D gene: TRBD1

CDR3 protein: CASSGVRQGSYEQYF
CDR3 DNA: TGTGCCAGCAGTGGTGTTCGCCAGGGGTCCTACGAGCAGTACTTC
clone size: .
J gene: TRBJ2-7
V gene: TRBV6-1
D gene: .

CDR3 protein: CASSSTGATNEKLFF
CDR3 DNA: TGTGCCAGCAGTTCCACAGGGGCGACTAATGAAAAACTGTTTTTT
clone size: .
J gene: TRBJ1-4
V gene: TRBV2
D gene: TRBD1

CDR3 protein: CASSLSRALGYGYTF
CDR3 DNA: TGTGCCAGCAGTTTATCGAGGGCGTTGGGCTATGGCTACACCTTC
clone size: .
J gene: TRBJ1-2
V gene: TRBV27
D gene: .

CDR3 protein: CASSQFTETGELFF
CDR3 DNA: TGCGCCAGCAGCCAATTTACAGAGACCGGGGAGCTGTTTTTT
clone size: few
J gene: TRBJ2-2
V gene: TRBV4-1
D gene: .

CDR3 protein: CASSQDPETGAALPNYGYTF
CDR3 DNA: TGCGCCAGCAGCCAAGATCCTGAGACAGGGGCCGCTTTACCAAACTATGGCTACACCTTC
clone size: .
J gene: TRBJ1-2
V gene: TRBV4-1
D gene: TRBD1

CDR3 protein: CAWSVFRFYEQYF
CDR3 DNA: TGTGCCTGGAGTGTTTTCAGATTCTACGAGCAGTACTTC
clone size: .
J gene: TRBJ2-7
V gene: TRBV30
D gene: .

CDR3 protein: CASGLSTGTGMSSGNTIYF
CDR3 DNA: TGTGCTAGTGGTTTGTCTACTGGGACAGGGATGAGCTCTGGAAACACCATATATTTT
clone size: .
J gene: TRBJ1-3
V gene: TRBV12-5
D gene: TRBD1

CDR3 protein: CASSQGASGGPTDTQYF
CDR3 DNA: TGCGCCAGCAGCCAAGGGGCGTCGGGGGGACCCACAGATACGCAGTATTTT
clone size: .
J gene: TRBJ2-3
V gene: TRBV4-1
D gene: TRBD2

CDR3 protein: CATSRSRDLADTGELFF
CDR3 DNA: TGTGCCACCAGCAGATCCCGGGACTTAGCAGACACCGGGGAGCTGTTTTTT
clone size: few
J gene: TRBJ2-2
V gene: TRBV15
D gene: .

CDR3 protein: CASSLSKPREEKLFF
CDR3 DNA: TGTGCCAGCAGCCTTTCTAAGCCGCGGGAGGAAAAACTGTTTTTT
clone size: .
J gene: TRBJ1-4
V gene: TRBV6-1
D gene: .

CDR3 protein: CASSLEQGNYGYTF
CDR3 DNA: TGTGCCAGCAGCTTGGAACAGGGAAACTATGGCTACACCTTC
clone size: .
J gene: TRBJ1-2
V gene: TRBV5-4
D gene: .

CDR3 protein: CASSPQRGGFTDTQYF
CDR3 DNA: TGTGCCAGTAGTCCGCAGCGGGGGGGCTTCACAGATACGCAGTATTTT
clone size: .
J gene: TRBJ2-3
V gene: TRBV19
D gene: TRBD2

CDR3 protein: CASIFGQGRNEQFF
CDR3 DNA: TGTGCCAGCATTTTCGGACAGGGTAGGAATGAGCAGTTCTTC
clone size: few
J gene: TRBJ2-1
V gene: TRBV2
D gene: TRBD1

CDR3 protein: CASSPGSSGSSYNEQFF
CDR3 DNA: TGTGCCAGCAGCCCCGGAAGTAGCGGAAGCTCCTACAATGAGCAGTTCTTC
clone size: .
J gene: TRBJ2-1
V gene: TRBV7-3
D gene: .

CDR3 protein: CASSLGQGGMGAQYF
CDR3 DNA: TGTGCCAGCAGCTTGGGACAGGGGGGCATGGGGGCCCAGTACTTC
clone size: .
J gene: TRBJ2-5
V gene: TRBV5-5
D gene: TRBD1

CDR3 protein: CASSQAGSYGYTF
CDR3 DNA: TGCGCCAGCAGCCAGGCCGGGTCCTATGGCTACACCTTC
clone size: once
J gene: TRBJ1-2
V gene: TRBV4-3
D gene: .

CDR3 protein: CASRGAKGYGYTF
CDR3 DNA: TGTGCCAGTAGGGGGGCGAAAGGATATGGCTACACCTTC
clone size: .
J gene: TRBJ1-2
V gene: TRBV19
D gene: .

CDR3 protein: CASSLRQGGSYNEQFF
CDR3 DNA: TGTGCCAGCAGCTTAAGACAGGGTGGCTCCTACAATGAGCAGTTCTTC
clone size: .
J gene: TRBJ2-1
V gene: TRBV7-2
D gene: TRBD1

CDR3 protein: CATAPHRTGNTGELFF
CDR3 DNA: TGTGCCACCGCCCCACACCGGACAGGGAACACCGGGGAGCTGTTTTTT
clone size: .
J gene: TRBJ2-2
V gene: TRBV6-6
D gene: TRBD1

CDR3 protein: CASSPRPSQENTEAFF
CDR3 DNA: TGTGCCAGCTCACCAAGGCCCAGCCAGGAGAACACTGAAGCTTTCTTT
clone size: .
J gene: TRBJ1-1
V gene: TRBV18
D gene: .

CDR3 protein: CASSLAGRGGGYTF
CDR3 DNA: TGTGCCAGCAGCTTGGCCGGCAGGGGTGGTGGCTACACCTTC
clone size: .
J gene: TRBJ1-2
V gene: TRBV5-8
D gene: .

CDR3 protein: CASSLGPVRPQHF
CDR3 DNA: TGTGCCAGCAGTTTGGGCCCCGTCAGACCCCAGCATTTT
clone size: .
J gene: TRBJ1-5
V gene: TRBV2
D gene: .

CDR3 protein: CASSFGASHYGYAF
CDR3 DNA: TGTGCCAGCAGCTTTGGCGCCAGCCACTATGGCTACGCCTTC
clone size: .
J gene: TRBJ1-2
V gene: TRBV7-9
D gene: .

CDR3 protein: CASSLGRSAPLHF
CDR3 DNA: TGTGCCAGCAGCTTAGGGCGGTCGGCACCCCTCCACTTT
clone size: few
J gene: TRBJ1-6
V gene: TRBV7-2
D gene: .

CDR3 protein: CASSFYQGASYGYTF
CDR3 DNA: TGTGCCAGCAGCTTTTATCAGGGGGCAAGCTATGGCTACACCTTC
clone size: .
J gene: TRBJ1-2
V gene: TRBV5-6
D gene: TRBD1

CDR3 protein: CATEPTGSNRDTQYF
CDR3 DNA: TGTGCCACCGAACCGACAGGCTCCAATCGGGATACGCAGTATTTT
clone size: .
J gene: TRBJ2-3
V gene: TRBV15
D gene: .

CDR3 protein: CASSTSGQGGGGYTF
CDR3 DNA: TGTGCCAGCAGTACATCGGGACAGGGAGGTGGGGGCTACACCTTC
clone size: .
J gene: TRBJ1-2
V gene: TRBV28
D gene: TRBD1

CDR3 protein: CASSRAGVEGNTIYF
CDR3 DNA: TGTGCCAGCAGCAGGGCAGGGGTAGAGGGAAACACCATATATTTT
clone size: .
J gene: TRBJ1-3
V gene: TRBV5-4
D gene: .

CDR3 protein: CASSMGSMNYGYTF
CDR3 DNA: TGTGCCAGTAGTATGGGCAGTATGAACTATGGCTACACCTTC
clone size: once
J gene: TRBJ1-2
V gene: TRBV19
D gene: .

CDR3 protein: CASSLEAGLEQFF
CDR3 DNA: TGCGCCAGCAGCTTGGAGGCGGGGCTGGAGCAGTTCTTC
clone size: .
J gene: TRBJ2-1
V gene: TRBV5-1
D gene: .

CDR3 protein: CASSPAGGQNEQFF
CDR3 DNA: TGTGCCAGCTCACCAGCGGGGGGACAGAATGAGCAGTTCTTC
clone size: .
J gene: TRBJ2-1
V gene: TRBV18
D gene: .

CDR3 protein: CASSEYELADEQYF
CDR3 DNA: TGTGCCAGCAGTGAATACGAACTAGCGGACGAGCAGTACTTC
clone size: .
J gene: TRBJ2-7
V gene: TRBV25-1
D gene: TRBD2

CDR3 protein: CASSPQAALNTEAFF
CDR3 DNA: TGTGCCAGCAGCCCCCAGGCAGCCTTGAACACTGAAGCTTTCTTT
clone size: .
J gene: TRBJ1-1
V gene: TRBV7-8
D gene: .

CDR3 protein: CASQTSGGAENEQFF
CDR3 DNA: TGCGCCAGCCAAACTAGCGGGGGGGCAGAAAATGAGCAGTTCTTC
clone size: .
J gene: TRBJ2-1
V gene: TRBV5-1
D gene: TRBD2

CDR3 protein: CASGLTRSYNEQFF
CDR3 DNA: TGCGCCAGTGGATTGACACGCTCCTACAATGAGCAGTTCTTC
clone size: few
J gene: TRBJ2-1
V gene: TRBV5-1
D gene: .

CDR3 protein: CASSPGTGRTGELFF
CDR3 DNA: TGTGCCAGCAGTCCCGGGACAGGGCGGACCGGGGAGCTGTTTTTT
clone size: .
J gene: TRBJ2-2
V gene: TRBV28
D gene: TRBD1

CDR3 protein: CASSLGSPVLNTEAFF
CDR3 DNA: TGTGCCAGCAGCTTGGGTTCGCCAGTTCTGAACACTGAAGCTTTCTTT
clone size: .
J gene: TRBJ1-1
V gene: TRBV5-4
D gene: .

CDR3 protein: CASSVLAGGLETQYF
CDR3 DNA: TGTGCCAGCAGCGTACTAGCGGGGGGGCTCGAGACCCAGTACTTC
clone size: .
J gene: TRBJ2-5
V gene: TRBV6-5
D gene: TRBD2